A single sample is the source of the 9 T cell receptor beta chains below, sequenced in a study of T-cell memory formation after mild COVID-19. In TCRdb, the 5' RACE reads were re-called with MiXCR into one record per CDR3 protein. The profile covers around 340,000 distinct CDR3 sequences, with around 21% appearing a single time and around 13% taken by the ten largest. Sequencing input: PBMCs or a T cell subset sorted from them (not recorded which). These TCRs come from an adult woman who had mild COVID-19 (a few samples of this study predate the infection). Cell type and time point are not known.

This rearrangement joins TRBV10-3 to TRBJ1-1; D is undetermined. Looked up from germline, CDR1 is ENHRY and CDR2 is SYGVKD. Trimming removed 0 bases from V and 4 bases from J, with 12 bases in between. This CDR3 spans 15 amino acids. The DNA of the CDR3 is TGTGCCATCAGTGAGTCAGCCGGGTTGGGCACTGAAGCTTTCTTT. Protein: CAISESAGLGTEAFF.

This clonotype has ten or more counts. V is TRBV5-1 and J is TRBJ2-1; 7 bases match TRBD2. Germline values: CDR1 SGHRS, CDR2 YFSETQ. CDR3 length equals 15 residues. The J segment lost 1 base and the V segment lost 0 bases, leaving 1 base of the junction unmatched. The CDR3 DNA sequence: TGCGCCAGCAGCTTGGACGGGGGGTCCTACAATGAGCAGTTCTTC. Translation gives CASSLDGGSYNEQFF.

The chain uses TRBV3-1 and TRBJ1-6; D remains unclear. Germline values: CDR1 LGHDT, CDR2 YNNKEL (reference sequence). CDR3 length: 14 amino acids. Trimming removed 1 base at V and 10 bases at J, with 11 bases between. CDR3 protein: CASSQAQAVSPLHF. In DNA form, the CDR3 reads TGTGCCAGCAGCCAAGCCCAGGCTGTATCACCCCTCCACTTT.

The V call is TRBV3-1, the J call TRBJ2-7, with D perhaps matching TRBD2 (5 bases). This CDR3 is built from 16 residues. From germline, CDR1 is LGHDT and CDR2 YNNKEL (reference sequence). Trimming took 0 bases from V and 3 from J, leaving 15 bases between them. CDR3 region: CASSQELAGRGYEQYF. In DNA form, the CDR3 reads TGTGCCAGCAGCCAAGAACTCGCGGGCCGAGGCTACGAGCAGTACTTC.

This clonotype was counted only a few times. This rearrangement joins TRBV12-3 or TRBV12-4 to TRBJ2-1; 8 nucleotides match TRBD2. There are 14 residues in the CDR3. V gave up 8 bases and J gave up 2 bases; unmatched junction bases: 5. The chain's CDR3 is CASVSGETYNEQFF. CDR3 nucleotide sequence: TGTGCCAGCGTTAGCGGGGAAACCTACAATGAGCAGTTCTTC.

This clonotype was detected ten times or more. The rearrangement uses TRBV12-3 or TRBV12-4 and TRBJ2-7; no definite D call. CDR3 length: 12 residues. Trimming stripped 5 bases from V and 7 bases from J, with 12 bases between. CDR3 residues: CASSPVWGEQYF. The CDR3 nucleotides are TGTGCCAGCAGTCCGGTTTGGGGTGAGCAGTACTTC.

There are a few counts of this clonotype. V is TRBV7-9 and J is TRBJ1-2, with D possibly TRBD1 on 6 matching bases. Germline values: CDR1 SEHNR, CDR2 FQNEAQ (reference sequence). The CDR3 contains 20 residues. V lost 5 bases and J lost 0, with 28 bases in between. Here the CDR3 DNA reads TGTGCCAGCAGCACAGCTGTTTGGGCCCGGACAGATAGTGCTAACTATGGCTACACCTTC. It codes for CASSTAVWARTDSANYGYTF.

This clonotype was found many times. This sequence joins TRBV2 and TRBJ2-7; maybe TRBD2 (7 bases). V was cut by 7 bases and J by 6 bases, with 19 bases left in between. Germline V CDR1 and CDR2: SNHLY, FYNNEI. This CDR3 region has 14 residues. The CDR3 DNA reads as TGTGCCAGCACTTTGGGGGCGGGAGCCCTCGAGCAGTACTTC. Protein product: CASTLGAGALEQYF. The entire variable domain, with the rest obtained from reference TRBV2 and TRBJ2-7, is as follows: EPEVTQTPSHQVTQMGQEVILRCVPISNHLYFYWYRQILGQKVEFLVSFYNNEISEKSEIFDDQFSVERPDGSNFTLKIRSTKLEDSAMYFCASTLGAGALEQYFGPGTRLTVT.

The table lists this clonotype with a few counts. The chain combines TRBV12-3 or TRBV12-4 with TRBJ2-3; D possibly corresponds to TRBD2 (6 bases). V lost 5 bases to trimming and J lost 3 bases, with 21 bases between them. The CDR3 loop spans 17 amino acids. CDR3 nucleotide sequence: TGTGCCAGCAGTCTCCGCGGGGATAGATTTGGGACAGATACGCAGTATTTT. This encodes CASSLRGDRFGTDTQYF.